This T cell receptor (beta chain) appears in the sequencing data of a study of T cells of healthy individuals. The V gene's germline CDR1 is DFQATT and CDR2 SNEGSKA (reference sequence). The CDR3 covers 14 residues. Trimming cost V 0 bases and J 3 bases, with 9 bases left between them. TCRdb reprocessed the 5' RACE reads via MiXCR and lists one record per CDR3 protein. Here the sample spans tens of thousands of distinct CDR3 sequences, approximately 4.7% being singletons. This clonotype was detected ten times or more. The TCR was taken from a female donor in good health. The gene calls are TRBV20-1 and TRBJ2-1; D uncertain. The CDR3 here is CSAREFGDYNEQFF. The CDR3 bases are TGCAGTGCTAGAGAGTTTGGGGACTACAATGAGCAGTTCTTC.